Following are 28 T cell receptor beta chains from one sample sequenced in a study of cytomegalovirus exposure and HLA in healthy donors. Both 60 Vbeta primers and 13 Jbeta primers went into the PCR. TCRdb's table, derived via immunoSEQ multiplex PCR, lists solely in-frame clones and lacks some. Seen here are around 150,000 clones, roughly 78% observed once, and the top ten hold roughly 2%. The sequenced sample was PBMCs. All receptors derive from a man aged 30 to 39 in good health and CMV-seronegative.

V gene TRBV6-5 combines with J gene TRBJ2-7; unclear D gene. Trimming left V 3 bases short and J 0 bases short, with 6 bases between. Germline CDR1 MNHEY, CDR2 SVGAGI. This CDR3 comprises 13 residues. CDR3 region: CASSYYGSYEQYF. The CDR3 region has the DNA TGTGCCAGCAGTTATTACGGCTCCTACGAGCAGTACTTC.

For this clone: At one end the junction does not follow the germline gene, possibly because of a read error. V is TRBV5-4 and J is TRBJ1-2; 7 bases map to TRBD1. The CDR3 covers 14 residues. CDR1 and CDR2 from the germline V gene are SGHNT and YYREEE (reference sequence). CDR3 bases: TGTGCCAGCGCGTTTGATAGGGGACAGCCGATCTACTACTTC. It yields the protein CASAFDRGQPIYYF.

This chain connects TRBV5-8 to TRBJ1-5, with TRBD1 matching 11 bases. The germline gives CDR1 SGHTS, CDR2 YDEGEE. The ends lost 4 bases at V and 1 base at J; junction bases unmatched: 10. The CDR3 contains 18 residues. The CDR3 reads CASSPQDRGRGSNQPQHF. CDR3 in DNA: TGTGCCAGCAGCCCACAGGACAGGGGGCGAGGGAGCAATCAGCCCCAGCATTTT.

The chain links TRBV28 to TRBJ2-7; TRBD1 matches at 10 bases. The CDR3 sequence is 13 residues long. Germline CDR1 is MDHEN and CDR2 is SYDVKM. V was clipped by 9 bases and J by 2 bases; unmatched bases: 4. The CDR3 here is CASGQGVTYEQYF. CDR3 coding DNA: TGTGCCAGTGGACAGGGGGTGACCTACGAGCAGTACTTC.

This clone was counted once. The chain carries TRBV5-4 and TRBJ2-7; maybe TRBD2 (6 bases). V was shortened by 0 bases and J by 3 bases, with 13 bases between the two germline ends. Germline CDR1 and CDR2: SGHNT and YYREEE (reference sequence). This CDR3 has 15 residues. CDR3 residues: CASSLGSGAFYEQYF. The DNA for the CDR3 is TGTGCCAGCAGCTTGGGTAGCGGAGCCTTCTACGAGCAGTACTTC.

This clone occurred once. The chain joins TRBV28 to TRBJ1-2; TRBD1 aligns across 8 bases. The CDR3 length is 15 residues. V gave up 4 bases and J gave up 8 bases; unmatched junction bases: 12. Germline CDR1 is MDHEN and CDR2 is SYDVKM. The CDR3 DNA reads TGTGCCAGCAGTTACCCCAGACAGGGGTTGAAGGGCTACACCTTC. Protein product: CASSYPRQGLKGYTF.

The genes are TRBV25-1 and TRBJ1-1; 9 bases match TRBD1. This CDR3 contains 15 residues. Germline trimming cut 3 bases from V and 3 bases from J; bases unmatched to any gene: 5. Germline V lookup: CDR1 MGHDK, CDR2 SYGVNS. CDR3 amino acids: CASSDWDREDTEAFF. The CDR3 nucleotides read TGTGCCAGCAGTGATTGGGACAGGGAGGACACTGAAGCTTTCTTT.

CDR3 DNA: TGTGCCAGCAGTGAAAGAAGGGGCGGCAATCAGCCCCAGCATTTT. Its translation: CASSERRGGNQPQHF. V gene TRBV2 combines with J gene TRBJ1-5; possibly TRBD1 for D (5 bases). The ends were cut back, 2 bases at V and 2 bases at J, with 10 bases in the middle. The CDR3 length is 15 residues. CDR1 and CDR2 (germline): SNHLY, FYNNEI.

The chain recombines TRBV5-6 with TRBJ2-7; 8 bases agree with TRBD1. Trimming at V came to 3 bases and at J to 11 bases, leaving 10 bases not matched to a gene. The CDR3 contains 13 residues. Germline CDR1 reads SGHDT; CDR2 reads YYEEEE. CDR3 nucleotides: TGTGCCAGCAGCTCCCCAGACAGGGGCGGAAAGTACTTC. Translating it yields CASSSPDRGGKYF.

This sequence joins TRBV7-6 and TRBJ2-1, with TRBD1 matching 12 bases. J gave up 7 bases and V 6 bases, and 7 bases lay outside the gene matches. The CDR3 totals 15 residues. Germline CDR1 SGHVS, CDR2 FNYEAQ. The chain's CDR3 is CASSLGTGGWNEQFF. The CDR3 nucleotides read TGTGCCAGCAGTCTCGGGACAGGGGGCTGGAATGAGCAGTTCTTC. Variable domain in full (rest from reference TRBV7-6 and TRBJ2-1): GAGVSQSPRYKVTKRGQDVALRCDPISGHVSLYWYRQALGQGPEFLTYFNYEAQQDKSGLPNDRFSAERPEGSISTLTIQRTEQRDSAMYRCASSLGTGGWNEQFFGPGTRLTVL.

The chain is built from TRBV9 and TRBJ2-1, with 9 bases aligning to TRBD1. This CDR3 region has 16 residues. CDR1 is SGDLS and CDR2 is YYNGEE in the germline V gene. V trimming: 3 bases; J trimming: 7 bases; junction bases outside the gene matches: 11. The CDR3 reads CASSDVWDRVWNEQFF. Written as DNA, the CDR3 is TGTGCCAGCAGCGACGTATGGGACAGGGTATGGAATGAGCAGTTCTTC. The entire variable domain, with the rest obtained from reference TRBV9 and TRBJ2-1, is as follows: DSGVTQTPKHLITATGQRVTLRCSPRSGDLSVYWYQQSLDQGLQFLIQYYNGEERAKGNILERFSAQQFPDLHSELNLSSLELGDSALYFCASSDVWDRVWNEQFFGPGTRLTVL.

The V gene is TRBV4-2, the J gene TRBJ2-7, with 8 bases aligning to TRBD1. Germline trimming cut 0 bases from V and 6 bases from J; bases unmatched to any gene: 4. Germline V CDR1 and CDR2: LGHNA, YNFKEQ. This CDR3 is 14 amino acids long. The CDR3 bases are TGTGCCAGCAGCCAAGACAGGGGGCGCGGCGAGCAGTACTTC. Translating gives CASSQDRGRGEQYF.

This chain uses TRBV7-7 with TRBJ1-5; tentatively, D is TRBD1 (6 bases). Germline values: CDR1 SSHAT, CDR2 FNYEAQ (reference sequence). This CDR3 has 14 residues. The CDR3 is CAPAGGHSNQPQHF. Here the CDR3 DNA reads TGTGCTCCCGCGGGGGGACATAGCAATCAGCCCCAGCATTTT. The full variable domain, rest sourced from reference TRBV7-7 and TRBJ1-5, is GAGVSQSPRYKVTKRGQDVTLRCDPISSHATLYWYQQALGQGPEFLTYFNYEAQPDKSGLPSDRFSAERPEGSISTLTIQRTEQRDSAMYRCAPAGGHSNQPQHFGDGTRLSIL.

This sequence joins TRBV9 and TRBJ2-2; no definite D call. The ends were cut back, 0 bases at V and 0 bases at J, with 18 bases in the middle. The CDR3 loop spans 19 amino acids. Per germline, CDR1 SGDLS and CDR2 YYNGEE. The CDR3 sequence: CASSVDSITYFTNTGELFF. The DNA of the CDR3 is TGTGCCAGCAGCGTAGATAGCATAACTTACTTCACGAACACCGGGGAGCTGTTTTTT.

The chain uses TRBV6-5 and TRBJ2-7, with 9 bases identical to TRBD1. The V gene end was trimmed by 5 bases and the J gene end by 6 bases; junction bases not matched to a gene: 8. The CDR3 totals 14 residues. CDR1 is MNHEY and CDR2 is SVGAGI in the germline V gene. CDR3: CASSLRDRVVEQYF. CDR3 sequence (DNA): TGTGCCAGCAGTCTCCGGGACAGGGTGGTCGAGCAGTACTTC.

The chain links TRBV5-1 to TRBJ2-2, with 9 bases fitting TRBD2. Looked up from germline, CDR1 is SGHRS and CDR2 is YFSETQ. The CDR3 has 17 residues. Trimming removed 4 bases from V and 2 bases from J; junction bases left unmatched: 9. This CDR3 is CASSPISGGLNTGELFF. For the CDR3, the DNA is TGCGCCAGCAGCCCGATTAGCGGGGGTCTTAACACCGGGGAGCTGTTTTTT.

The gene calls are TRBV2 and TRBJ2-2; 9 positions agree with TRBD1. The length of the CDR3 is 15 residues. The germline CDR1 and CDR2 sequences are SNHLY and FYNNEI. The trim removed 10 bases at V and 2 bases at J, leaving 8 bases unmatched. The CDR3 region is CAIPKQGANTGELFF. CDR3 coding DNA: TGTGCCATCCCAAAACAGGGGGCTAACACCGGGGAGCTGTTTTTT.

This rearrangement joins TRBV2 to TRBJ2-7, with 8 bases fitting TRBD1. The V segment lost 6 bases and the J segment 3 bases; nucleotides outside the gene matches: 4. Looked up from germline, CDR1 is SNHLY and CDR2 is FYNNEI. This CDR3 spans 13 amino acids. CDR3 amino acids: CASSRDRLYEQYF. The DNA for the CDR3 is TGTGCCAGCAGCCGGGACAGGCTCTACGAGCAGTACTTC.

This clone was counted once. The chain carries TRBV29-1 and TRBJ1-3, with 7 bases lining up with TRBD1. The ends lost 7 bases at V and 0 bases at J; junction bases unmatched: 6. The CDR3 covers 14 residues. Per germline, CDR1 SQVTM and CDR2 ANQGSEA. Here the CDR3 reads CSAWTGFSGNTIYF. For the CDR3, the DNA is TGCAGCGCCTGGACAGGTTTCTCTGGAAACACCATATATTTT.

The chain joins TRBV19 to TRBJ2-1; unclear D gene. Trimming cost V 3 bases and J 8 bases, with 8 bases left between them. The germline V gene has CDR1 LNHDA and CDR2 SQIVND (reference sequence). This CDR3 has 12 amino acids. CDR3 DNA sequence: TGTGCCAGTAGTATTTCCTTCCATGAGCAGTTCTTC. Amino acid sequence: CASSISFHEQFF.

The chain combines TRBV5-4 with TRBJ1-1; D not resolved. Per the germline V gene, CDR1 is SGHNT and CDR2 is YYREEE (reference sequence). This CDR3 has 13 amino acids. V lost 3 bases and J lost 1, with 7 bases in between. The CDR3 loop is CASSYAENTEAFF. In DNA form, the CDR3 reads TGTGCCAGCAGCTACGCGGAGAACACTGAAGCTTTCTTT.

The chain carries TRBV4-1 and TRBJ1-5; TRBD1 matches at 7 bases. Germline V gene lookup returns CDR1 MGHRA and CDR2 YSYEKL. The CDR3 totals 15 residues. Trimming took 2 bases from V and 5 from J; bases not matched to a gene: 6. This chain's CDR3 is CASSQQGVAYQPQHF. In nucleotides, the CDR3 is TGCGCCAGCAGCCAACAGGGGGTTGCATATCAGCCCCAGCATTTT.

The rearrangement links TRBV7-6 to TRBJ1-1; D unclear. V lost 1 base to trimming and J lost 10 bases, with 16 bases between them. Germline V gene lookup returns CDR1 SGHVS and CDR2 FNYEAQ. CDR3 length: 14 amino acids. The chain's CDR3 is CASSLDLTLGTAFF. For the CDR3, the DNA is TGTGCCAGCAGCTTAGACCTTACATTGGGCACAGCTTTCTTT.

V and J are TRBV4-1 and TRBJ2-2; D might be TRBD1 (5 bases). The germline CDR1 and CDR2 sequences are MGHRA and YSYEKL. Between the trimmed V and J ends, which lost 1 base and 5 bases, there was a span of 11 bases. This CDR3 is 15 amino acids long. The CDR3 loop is CASSQGDRATGELFF. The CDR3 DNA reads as TGCGCCAGCAGCCAAGGAGACAGAGCAACCGGGGAGCTGTTTTTT.

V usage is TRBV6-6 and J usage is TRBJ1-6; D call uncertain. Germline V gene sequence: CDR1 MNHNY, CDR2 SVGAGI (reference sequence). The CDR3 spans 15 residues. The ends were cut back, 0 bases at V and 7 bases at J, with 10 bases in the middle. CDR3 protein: CASSYSKQSNSPLHF. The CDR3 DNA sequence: TGTGCCAGCAGTTACTCGAAACAATCAAATTCACCCCTCCACTTT.

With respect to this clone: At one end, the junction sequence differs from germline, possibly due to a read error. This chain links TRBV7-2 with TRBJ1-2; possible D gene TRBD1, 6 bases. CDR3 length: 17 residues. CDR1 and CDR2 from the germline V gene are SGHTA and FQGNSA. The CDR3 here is CASSLATFRGGNYGYPF. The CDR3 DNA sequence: TGTGCCAGCAGCTTAGCGACTTTCCGAGGGGGAAACTATGGCTACCCCTTC.

CDR3 amino acids: CASKKSQGADYGYTF. DNA of the CDR3: TGTGCCAGCAAGAAGTCCCAGGGGGCCGACTATGGCTACACCTTC. The V and J genes are TRBV6-6 and TRBJ1-2; 8 positions match TRBD1. With V trimmed by 7 bases and J by 3 bases, 10 bases remained unmatched. CDR1 and CDR2 from the germline V gene are MNHNY and SVGAGI (reference sequence). The CDR3 consists of 15 residues.

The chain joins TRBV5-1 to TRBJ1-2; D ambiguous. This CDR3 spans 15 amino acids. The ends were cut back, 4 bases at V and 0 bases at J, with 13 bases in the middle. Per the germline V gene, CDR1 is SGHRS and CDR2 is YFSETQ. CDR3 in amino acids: CASSHVDISNYGYTF. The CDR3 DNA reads TGCGCCAGCAGCCACGTCGACATATCTAACTATGGCTACACCTTC.